The next 2 T cell receptor beta chains were all read from a single sample in a study of T cell responses to AZD1222 COVID-19 vaccine. TCRdb's copy holds only in-frame clones and misses some; the assay was immunoSEQ multiplex PCR. The table has some 150,000 clones, 93% seen once; the top ten hold 1.5% to 2%. Sequencing used peripheral blood, obtained on day 0 of AZD1222 vaccination. The receptor set was obtained from an adult in good health.

CDR3 coding DNA: TGTGCCAGCAGCTTAGAAAGGGTAGATACGCAGTATTTT. It encodes CASSLERVDTQYF. The gene calls are TRBV11-2 and TRBJ2-3; D not resolved. V was cut by 0 bases and J by 5 bases, with 6 bases left in between. This CDR3 is 13 amino acids long. The germline CDR1 and CDR2 sequences are SGHAT and FQNNGV. The full variable domain, its missing parts supplied by reference TRBV11-2 and TRBJ2-3, is EAGVAQSPRYKIIEKRQSVAFWCNPISGHATLYWYQQILGQGPKLLIQFQNNGVVDDSQLPKDRFSAERLKGVDSTLKIQPAKLEDSAVYLCASSLERVDTQYFGPGTRLTVL.

The gene calls are TRBV5-5 and TRBJ1-5, with D tentatively TRBD1 (6 bases). CDR3 size: 16 residues. V lost 4 bases, J lost 6 bases, and 20 bases lay in between. Germline CDR1 is SGHKS and CDR2 is YYEKEE (reference sequence). DNA for the CDR3: TGTGCCAGCAGCGTGGAGGGGGGGAGGTGGAGTCAGCCCCAGCATTTT. It is translated as CASSVEGGRWSQPQHF. The variable domain in full, with the rest retrieved from reference TRBV5-5 and TRBJ1-5, is DAGVTQSPTHLIKTRGQQVTLRCSPISGHKSVSWYQQVLGQGPQFIFQYYEKEERGRGNFPDRFSARQFPNYSSELNVNALLLGDSALYLCASSVEGGRWSQPQHFGDGTRLSIL.